This T cell receptor beta chain is drawn from a study of blood T cell repertoires in COVID-19. Study details: Acute and convalescent COVID-19 samples came from the United States, Italy and Spain. The analysed material was cDNA or gDNA that came from T cells, B-cell-depleted T cells, or PBMCs.

CDR3 size: 15 residues. Germline CDR1 and CDR2: MGHRA and YSYEKL. V was pared by 5 bases and J by 7 bases, with 9 bases of the junction left unmatched. The participants were between about 18 and 100 years old and came from about two dozen US areas. A few counts support this clone. In the study's own analysis: Cell counts per sample came from amplifying reference gene primers. Data came from immunoSEQ multiplex PCR; TCRdb stores just in-frame clones and leaves some out. V and J calls and clone size are copied from that table; D and trimming were computed from the DNA. In the table there are 300,000 to 500,000 clones, approximately 86% of which are singletons.

This chain uses TRBV4-1 with TRBJ1-5; 9 bases are shared with TRBD1. The TCR sequence derives from a woman aged 40 to 50 with acute COVID-19. Sequencing input: PBMCs or T cells enriched from blood (not recorded which). CDR3 region: CASSTRTGDGQPQHF. CDR3 bases: TGCGCCAGCAGCACCCGGACAGGGGATGGGCAGCCCCAGCATTTT.